Below, one T cell receptor beta chain is given with its context. It has no known antigen specificity. No quality values exist for individual bases; no much larger clone is one base distant. The sample originates from a study of OX40 agonist ivuxolimab in advanced cancers. Study-level background: Ivuxolimab was an agonistic, fully human IgG2 monoclonal antibody directed against OX40 (CD134), a costimulatory receptor. Intravenous ivuxolimab was administered to patients every 2 weeks at six dose levels: 0.01, 0.1, 0.3, 1.5, 3 and 10 mg/kg. Among the roughly 50 dose-escalation patients, 19 had hepatocellular carcinoma, about 15 melanoma, 9 renal cell carcinoma and 9 head and neck cancer. The dose-escalation cohort was 82.7% male with a mean age of roughly 62 years, ranging from 23 to 79. Prior anti-PD-1, anti-PD-L1 or anti-CTLA-4 therapy was permitted, and 40% of dose-escalation patients had received checkpoint inhibitors. Three dose-escalation patients achieved partial responses, one with hepatocellular carcinoma and two with cutaneous melanoma. Peripheral TCRbeta sequencing was intended to test whether TCR sequence diversity was altered and clonal T-cell expansion was caused by ivuxolimab. The monotherapy dose-escalation portion (N of about 50 patients) of the phase I ivuxolimab trial is reported in the paper.

V is cut back by 3 bases and J by 2 bases, with 1 base in the junction unmatched. The germline V gene gives CDR1 as KGHSH and CDR2 as LQKENI. From cysteine to phenylalanine, the CDR3 is 14 amino acids long. The kept DNA is CDR3 alone, 42 bases in frame from the first base. The investigation overall reported the following: Low levels of normalized T-cell clonal expansion were also shown by some nonresponding patients. At doses of 0.1 to 3.0 mg/kg, clonal expansion of both CD4+ and CD8+ T cells in blood was seen between baseline and week 6. After ivuxolimab, more expanded clones were found on average in CD8+ T cells than in CD4+ T cells. In the 0.1-3.0 mg/kg groups, partial responders were among the patients with the lowest normalized peripheral clonal expansion, particularly in CD8+ T cells. The antigen specificity of the peripheral T cells that underwent clonal expansion was not determined.

The trial excluded patients who had a history of autoimmune disease or were on systemic immunosuppression. In every dose cohort, peripheral blood was drawn for TCR sequencing at baseline, cycle 4 day 1, and cycle 7 day 1. Samples came from an open-label, multicenter, first-in-human phase I dose-escalation trial of ivuxolimab. Adults with locally advanced or metastatic melanoma, renal cell carcinoma, hepatocellular carcinoma or head and neck squamous cell carcinoma were enrolled in the trial. CD4+ and CD8+ T cells were sorted separately from peripheral blood before TCR sequencing. To sequence the TCRbeta CDR3 region, genomic DNA was isolated from the sorted cells. The immunoSEQ Assay was used to sequence the TCRbeta CDR3 regions. TCRdb limited this immuneACCESS table to in-frame rearrangements with V and J called. A share of clones is missing; checked studies link under half to unresolved V genes, and the rest is unexplained. A total of around 100,000 clones appear in this sample, just under 90% of them only once. 1.5% to 2% of the sample lies in the top ten.

This chain joins TRBV18 to TRBJ1-5; TRBD1 aligns with 7 central bases. The sequencing here drew on CD4+ or CD8+ T cells sorted from blood, taken in a trial of the OX40 agonist ivuxolimab. The receptor's source is an adult with an advanced solid tumor such as melanoma, head and neck, liver or kidney cancer. CDR3 reads: CASSPDRGNQPQHF. The nucleotide sequence reads TGTGCCAGCTCACCCGACAGGGGCAATCAGCCCCAGCATTTT.